One and the same sample provided the 30 T cell receptor beta chains below, sequenced in a study of T cell responses to AZD1222 COVID-19 vaccine. Data came from immunoSEQ multiplex PCR; TCRdb stores just in-frame clones and leaves some out. The repertoire has under 150,000 clones, roughly 91% of them found once; the top ten carry about 1.8%. The source was peripheral blood, collected 28 days after the second AZD1222 dose. The receptors here all came from an adult who received the AZD1222 COVID-19 vaccine.

V and J are TRBV5-4 and TRBJ1-5, with D tentatively TRBD1 (6 bases). V was trimmed by 0 bases and J by 4 bases, leaving 8 bases between them. The germline V gene encodes CDR1 SGHNT and CDR2 YYREEE (reference sequence). The CDR3 contains 14 residues. The CDR3 loop reads CASSLDRVNQPQHF. The DNA of the CDR3 is TGTGCCAGCAGCTTGGACAGGGTGAATCAGCCCCAGCATTTT.

V usage is TRBV7-3 and J usage is TRBJ1-6; D not certain. Trimming stripped 5 bases from V and 7 bases from J, with 9 bases between. The CDR3 totals 13 residues. CDR1 SGHTA and CDR2 FQGTGA come from the germline V gene. The CDR3 nucleotides read TGTGCCAGCAGCCTCGGACCAAATTCACCCCTCCACTTT. Translated: CASSLGPNSPLHF.

The rearrangement joins TRBV30 to TRBJ2-4; D not resolved. The ends were cut back, 1 base at V and 1 base at J, with 14 bases in the middle. CDR1 GTSNPN and CDR2 SVGIG come from the germline V gene (reference sequence). The CDR3 has 16 residues. CDR3 sequence (DNA): TGTGCCTGGAGTGGGGGTGGAGTCCGGGCCAAAAACATTCAGTACTTC. Translation: CAWSGGGVRAKNIQYF.

The chain links TRBV7-8 to TRBJ1-2; no clear D gene. This CDR3 region has 14 residues. Germline-derived CDR1 and CDR2 are SGHVS and FQNEAQ. Trimming removed 5 bases at V and 3 bases at J, with 13 bases between. The CDR3 loop reads CASSPYGDDYGYTF. In DNA, the CDR3 is TGTGCCAGCAGCCCTTACGGGGATGACTATGGCTACACCTTC.

Remarks on this clone: Other DNA sequences within the sample encode an identical CDR3. The chain uses TRBV7-8 and TRBJ1-3; D possibly corresponds to TRBD1 (6 bases). V was trimmed by 2 bases and J by 4 bases, leaving 9 bases between them. This CDR3 comprises 14 residues. Per germline, CDR1 SGHVS and CDR2 FQNEAQ. The CDR3: CASSLTGSGNTIYF. The CDR3 DNA follows: TGTGCCAGCAGCTTAACAGGGTCGGGAAACACCATATATTTT.

CDR3 in DNA: TGTGCCAGCAGCCCAAAGGGTACTAGAGGGAACTATGGCTACACCTTC. Translating gives CASSPKGTRGNYGYTF. The V call is TRBV12-1, the J call TRBJ1-2. TRBV12-1 is noted as a pseudogene. The CDR3 is made up of 16 amino acids.

V is TRBV19 and J is TRBJ2-5; no clear D. With 1 base removed from V and 1 base from J, the gap between germline ends came to 10 bases. Germline CDR1 reads LNHDA; CDR2 reads SQIVND (reference sequence). This CDR3 contains 15 residues. Written as DNA, the CDR3 is TGTGCCAGTAGTATAGCAGCCACCCGCCAAGAGACCCAGTACTTC. It translates to CASSIAATRQETQYF.

The rearrangement uses TRBV10-3 and TRBJ1-5, with a tentative D call TRBD1 (5 bases). The CDR3 runs 12 residues. V was cut by 7 bases and J by 1 base, with 5 bases left in between. Germline V gene data show CDR1 as ENHRY and CDR2 as SYGVKD. The CDR3 loop is CAIKGSNQPQHF. CDR3 in DNA: TGTGCCATCAAGGGGAGCAATCAGCCCCAGCATTTT.

The V gene is TRBV2, the J gene TRBJ2-1; the D gene is possibly TRBD2 (6 bases). This CDR3 spans 15 amino acids. The V gene lost 6 bases and the J gene lost 0 bases, with 12 bases spanning the gap. Germline lookup yields CDR1 SNHLY and CDR2 FYNNEI. Here the CDR3 reads CASRRDFRSYNEQFF. CDR3 sequence (DNA): TGTGCCAGCAGGCGGGACTTCCGCTCCTACAATGAGCAGTTCTTC.

The chain links TRBV19 to TRBJ1-1; TRBD1 is a possible D gene (6 bases). V lost 3 bases to trimming and J lost 7 bases, with 12 bases between them. Germline assignment: CDR1 LNHDA and CDR2 SQIVND (reference sequence). The CDR3 sequence is 13 residues long. CDR3: CASSMYREDEAFF. CDR3 sequence (DNA): TGTGCCAGTAGTATGTACAGGGAGGATGAAGCTTTCTTT. The variable domain in full, completed from reference TRBV19 and TRBJ1-1, reads DGGITQSPKYLFRKEGQNVTLSCEQNLNHDAMYWYRQDPGQGLRLIYYSQIVNDFQKGDIAEGYSVSREKKESFPLTVTSAQKNPTAFYLCASSMYREDEAFFGQGTRLTVV.

The chain is built from TRBV30 and TRBJ1-6; no reliable D call. Deletions cut 5 bases from V and 10 bases from J, with 15 bases between. The CDR3 runs to 13 residues. Germline loops: CDR1 GTSNPN, CDR2 SVGIG (reference sequence). The CDR3 coding sequence is TGTGCCTGGCGCCGTTATCCTGGCTCACCCCTCCACTTT. Protein sequence: CAWRRYPGSPLHF.

The chain carries TRBV5-1 and TRBJ1-6; no firm D call. Germline V gene lookup returns CDR1 SGHRS and CDR2 YFSETQ. The germline V and J ends were trimmed by 0 bases and 11 bases, with 15 bases remaining between them. The CDR3 spans 15 residues. For the CDR3, the DNA is TGCGCCAGCAGCTTGGGAGACCGCGAAATTACACCCCTCCACTTT. Its protein product is CASSLGDREITPLHF. The full variable domain, in which reference TRBV5-1 and TRBJ1-6 provide the parts outside the CDR3, is KAGVTQTPRYLIKTRGQQVTLSCSPISGHRSVSWYQQTPGQGLQFLFEYFSETQRNKGNFPGRFSGRQFSNSRSEMNVSTLELGDSALYLCASSLGDREITPLHFGNGTRLTVT.

The V and J genes are TRBV18 and TRBJ1-1; D not resolved. The CDR3 sequence is 14 residues long. Trimming took off 6 bases at V and 1 base at J, with 12 bases between the two ends. Germline values: CDR1 KGHSH, CDR2 LQKENI. Written as DNA, the CDR3 is TGTGCCAGCTCGTGGGTTAAAGGGAACACTGAAGCTTTCTTT. Its translation: CASSWVKGNTEAFF.

This chain uses TRBV5-6 with TRBJ1-1, with 7 bases matching TRBD1. The CDR3 extends over 16 amino acids. The V and J ends lost 5 bases and 0 bases, in that order; junction bases with no gene match: 10. Germline V CDR1 and CDR2: SGHDT, YYEEEE. The CDR3 coding sequence is TGTGCCAGCAGTCGTCAGGGGGTTCTCATGAACACTGAAGCTTTCTTT. This encodes CASSRQGVLMNTEAFF.

The rearrangement uses TRBV12-3 or TRBV12-4 and TRBJ2-7; TRBD1 agrees at 9 bases. The J segment lost 2 bases and the V segment lost 6 bases, leaving 2 bases of the junction unmatched. CDR3 length: 13 amino acids. CDR3 loop: CASRRQGAYEQYF. CDR3 nucleotide sequence: TGTGCCAGCAGAAGACAGGGGGCCTACGAGCAGTACTTC.

The chain is built from TRBV29-1 and TRBJ2-1, with TRBD1 as a possible D gene (6 bases). Deletions cut 5 bases from V and 8 bases from J, with 22 bases between. Germline values: CDR1 SQVTM, CDR2 ANQGSEA. The CDR3 consists of 15 residues. The CDR3 spells CSVSPWDISTDEQFF. CDR3 nucleotides: TGCAGCGTTTCGCCGTGGGACATAAGTACCGATGAGCAGTTCTTC.

The J gene is TRBJ2-3, the V gene TRBV5-8, with D possibly matching TRBD2 (6 bases). This CDR3 region has 15 residues. Germline V CDR1 and CDR2: SGHTS, YDEGEE. V was trimmed by 3 bases and J by 2 bases, leaving 13 bases between them. CDR3 sequence (DNA): TGTGCCAGCAGCTCTGGAGGGACCTACACAGATACGCAGTATTTT. Encoded protein: CASSSGGTYTDTQYF.

This rearrangement joins TRBV18 to TRBJ2-7; 11 bases fit TRBD2. Looked up from germline, CDR1 is KGHSH and CDR2 is LQKENI. V trimming: 6 bases; J trimming: 3 bases; junction bases outside the gene matches: 10. The CDR3 is 16 amino acids. The CDR3 here is CASSRLAGGPDYEQYF. The CDR3 coding sequence is TGTGCCAGCTCGCGCCTAGCGGGAGGCCCCGACTACGAGCAGTACTTC.

This clone was seen only once. J is TRBJ1-5 and V is TRBV19; D remains unclear. The CDR3 is made up of 14 amino acids. Germline V gene sequence: CDR1 LNHDA, CDR2 SQIVND (reference sequence). The V gene lost 5 bases and the J gene lost 6 bases, with 14 bases spanning the gap. The CDR3 DNA is TGTGCCAGTAGTGACCCCTGGGCCGCTCAGCCCCAGCATTTT. This codes for CASSDPWAAQPQHF.

The V call is TRBV5-1, the J call TRBJ2-1; 9 bases fit TRBD1. This CDR3 region has 15 residues. Germline CDR1 and CDR2: SGHRS and YFSETQ. After removal of 7 bases from V and 3 bases from J, the junction contained 8 bases not matched to a gene. DNA of the CDR3: TGCGCCAGCGCCTTACAGGGGGCGGGCTACAATGAGCAGTTCTTC. It yields the protein CASALQGAGYNEQFF.

The chain joins TRBV12-3 or TRBV12-4 to TRBJ1-1; D is perhaps TRBD1 (5 bases). This CDR3 region has 13 residues. V dropped 6 bases and J dropped 1 base, with 9 bases sitting between them. CDR3 loop: CASSRQQNTEAFF. CDR3 nucleotides: TGTGCCAGCAGCCGACAGCAGAACACTGAAGCTTTCTTT.

The V and J genes are TRBV5-6 and TRBJ1-3; D gene ambiguous. Germline assignment: CDR1 SGHDT and CDR2 YYEEEE. V gave up 2 bases and J gave up 15 bases, with 18 bases separating them. This CDR3 comprises 13 residues. The CDR3 sequence: CASSLAALGKGYF. The CDR3 DNA reads TGTGCCAGCAGCTTAGCGGCTTTGGGTAAAGGATATTTT.

The chain links TRBV24-1 to TRBJ2-7; a possible D gene is TRBD1 (5 bases). Germline V CDR1 and CDR2: KGHDR, SFDVKD. V lost 3 bases to trimming and J lost 0 bases, with 11 bases between them. The CDR3 length is 15 residues. CDR3 protein: CATSDQDRTSYEQYF. CDR3 coding DNA: TGTGCCACCAGTGATCAAGACAGAACCTCCTACGAGCAGTACTTC.

The chain employs TRBV19 and TRBJ1-1, with D hard to call. The germline V gene encodes CDR1 LNHDA and CDR2 SQIVND (reference sequence). The V gene lost 5 bases and the J gene lost 0 bases, with 7 bases spanning the gap. The CDR3 spans 13 residues. This chain's CDR3 is CASSLFMNTEAFF. DNA of the CDR3: TGTGCCAGTAGTTTGTTCATGAACACTGAAGCTTTCTTT.

This chain links TRBV7-8 with TRBJ2-5, with D uncertain. The CDR3 length is 14 residues. From germline, CDR1 is SGHVS and CDR2 FQNEAQ. V was clipped by 1 base and J by 3 bases, with 9 bases between them. CDR3 sequence reads: CASSLVSSKETQYF. For the CDR3, the DNA is TGTGCCAGCAGCTTAGTATCCAGCAAAGAGACCCAGTACTTC. Together with reference TRBV7-8 and TRBJ2-5, the CDR3 gives the full variable domain: GAGVSQSPRYKVAKRGQDVALRCDPISGHVSLFWYQQALGQGPEFLTYFQNEAQLDKSGLPSDRFFAERPEGSVSTLKIQRTQQEDSAVYLCASSLVSSKETQYFGPGTRLLVL.

CDR3 amino acids: CASSVGPGGPSYEQYF. In nucleotides, the CDR3 is TGTGCCAGCAGCGTAGGCCCAGGGGGCCCATCCTACGAGCAGTACTTC. The V call is TRBV9, the J call TRBJ2-7, with TRBD1 matching over 8 bases. Trimming removed 0 bases from V and 1 base from J; junction bases left unmatched: 6. The germline V gene encodes CDR1 SGDLS and CDR2 YYNGEE. The CDR3 covers 16 residues.

This chain joins TRBV9 and TRBJ2-5, with 9 positions matching TRBD2. The CDR3 runs to 15 residues. Germline values: CDR1 SGDLS, CDR2 YYNGEE. V lost 0 bases and J lost 7; bases outside the gene matches: 7. The CDR3 loop reads CASSVGSGGYGTQYF. The CDR3, as DNA: TGTGCCAGCAGCGTAGGGAGCGGGGGGTACGGGACCCAGTACTTC.

The rearrangement joins TRBV6-1 to TRBJ1-1; D might be TRBD1 (5 bases). In germline, CDR1 is MNHNS, CDR2 SASEGT. Trimming stripped 5 bases from V and 3 bases from J, with 13 bases between. The CDR3 sequence is 14 residues long. This CDR3 reads CASSRPGRDTEAFF. CDR3 sequence (DNA): TGTGCCAGCAGTAGGCCGGGACGGGACACTGAAGCTTTCTTT.

The rearrangement joins TRBV18 to TRBJ2-7, with D tentatively TRBD1 (5 bases). Looked up from germline, CDR1 is KGHSH and CDR2 is LQKENI. The CDR3 length is 15 residues. The V and J ends lost 2 bases and 3 bases respectively, with 14 bases between them. CDR3 loop: CASSPNLGLSYEQYF. In nucleotides, the CDR3 is TGTGCCAGCTCACCAAATCTGGGGCTAAGCTACGAGCAGTACTTC.

The rearrangement links TRBV9 to TRBJ1-4, with 10 bases lining up with TRBD1. Trimming cost V 3 bases and J 3 bases; bases outside gene matches: 2. This CDR3 has 15 residues. Germline V gene lookup returns CDR1 SGDLS and CDR2 YYNGEE. The CDR3, as DNA: TGTGCCAGCAGCGCAGGACAGGGGGCTAATGAAAAACTGTTTTTT. Protein: CASSAGQGANEKLFF.